This T cell receptor beta chain came from a study of blood T cell repertoires in COVID-19 (dated by TCRdb to the early 2020s). Study-wide context: Samples from collaborators originated in the United States, Italy and Spain and spanned both the acute and convalescent phases of COVID-19. The prospective study material was composed of cDNA or gDNA derived from T cells, B-cell-depleted T cells, or PBMCs. Deeply sampled blood TCRbeta repertoires from subjects exposed to, actively infected with, or recovered from COVID-19 were included in the dataset. The repertoires were made available in a free public database intended to serve as a resource for research on the immune response to SARS-CoV-2. The samples were drawn from the first 160 participants of the ongoing ImmuneRACE study and from 1,254 subjects provided by 6 global collaborators. A de-identified subject ID, COVID-19 status, age in years and sex were almost always included in the sample metadata. HLA class I and class II types, where available, came from metadata supplied by the sample provider rather than from assay-based typing.

The immunoSEQ Assay, a bias-controlled multiplex PCR, was used to amplify TCRbeta CDR3 regions from genomic DNA. Per the source publication's procedure: Within the assay, amplification of reference gene primers was used to estimate how many nucleated cells each sample contained. Sequence reads were collapsed and filtered to measure the absolute abundance of every unique TCRbeta CDR3 rearrangement. Productive Simpson clonality was computed per sample as the square root of Simpson's diversity index over productive rearrangements. Not all clones reach the TCRdb copy of this immuneACCESS table, which keeps in-frame sequences only. Checked studies attribute under half of the gap to unresolved V genes and leave the rest unexplained. V, J and clone size are taken as reported in that table, and D and trimming were inferred from the DNA itself. The sample table contains 53,000 or so clones; only one count was recorded for 77% of them. Jointly, the top ten make up around 45% of the sample.

Whole blood was collected in K2EDTA tubes by collaborating institutions according to the institutions' own protocols. For TCRbeta analysis, collaborator samples were shipped as frozen whole blood, as isolated PBMCs, or as DNA extracted from either sample type. The full study reports these points: The quantity of clinical and demographic metadata differed by source and by participant and was supplied without curation.

Turning to this clone: The specificity of this receptor is unknown. Within one base of it there is no much larger clone, and no base qualities were kept.

CDR3 length: 19 amino acids, cysteine to phenylalanine. The DNA shown is the 57-base CDR3, in frame from base 1. Trimming removed 4 bases from V and 1 base from J; the gene matches leave 16 bases unexplained. CDR1 SGHDT and CDR2 YYEEEE are derived from the germline V gene. The TCR comes from a man in his 70s with active or convalescent COVID-19. Here the chain combines TRBV5-6 and TRBJ2-1; 8 bases in the junction line up with TRBD2. The sequenced sample consisted of peripheral blood. The CDR3 here reads CASSLAPEGGGNSYNEQFF. The DNA reads as follows: TGTGCCAGCAGCCTAGCTCCGGAGGGCGGGGGGAATTCCTACAATGAGCAGTTCTTC.